The next 8 T cell receptor beta chains were all read from a single sample in a study of T cells in Graves' hyperthyroidism and ophthalmopathy. Using RNA transcripts as the source, TCR beta CDR3 regions were amplified. RT-PCR in the first round (using the HTBI primer set) targeted the TCR CDR3. In TCRdb, the multiplex PCR reads were re-called with MiXCR into one record per CDR3 protein. The table lists under 600,000 distinct CDR3 sequences, roughly 16% of them singletons. Sequenced sample: blood. All receptors derive from a woman between 35 and 50 years old with Graves' ophthalmopathy.

This clonotype appeared many times. V gene TRBV7-8 combines with J gene TRBJ2-1; the D call may be TRBD1 or TRBD2 (6 bases each). With 7 bases removed from V and 9 bases from J, the gap between germline ends came to 19 bases. Germline CDR1 is SGHVS and CDR2 is FQNEAQ. The CDR3 is made up of 14 amino acids. The CDR3 DNA follows: TGTGCCAGCACCCAATCCCCGGGGGCCTCTGAGCAGTTCTTC. Protein: CASTQSPGASEQFF.

The CDR3 spells CAGTATNEKLFF. Written as DNA, the CDR3 is TGTGCCGGGACAGCAACTAATGAAAAACTGTTTTTT. This chain connects TRBV19 to TRBJ1-4; 7 nucleotides agree with TRBD1. CDR1 is LNHDA, CDR2 SQIVND, per germline (reference sequence). This CDR3 comprises 12 residues. Germline trimming cut 11 bases from V and 0 bases from J; bases unmatched to any gene: 0.

V is TRBV14 and J is TRBJ2-1; 10 nucleotides line up with TRBD2. Germline lookup yields CDR1 SGHDN and CDR2 FVKESK. The CDR3 totals 19 residues. V was pared by 0 bases and J by 4 bases, with 12 bases of the junction left unmatched. The CDR3 sequence is CASSQDLGGSGRMYNEQFF. Written as DNA, the CDR3 is TGTGCCAGCAGCCAAGATCTTGGGGGTAGCGGGAGGATGTACAATGAGCAGTTCTTC.

This clonotype was recorded a few times. The chain recombines TRBV18 with TRBJ1-4; D uncertain. V lost 3 bases and J lost 8, with 13 bases in between. From germline, CDR1 is KGHSH and CDR2 LQKENI. The CDR3 is made up of 14 amino acids. The CDR3 DNA sequence: TGTGCCAGCTCACCCGATCCCAACGGGGAAAAACTGTTTTTT. Translating gives CASSPDPNGEKLFF.

This clonotype was counted at least ten times. The chain couples TRBV28 to TRBJ1-1; tentative D call: TRBD1 (6 bases). CDR1 MDHEN and CDR2 SYDVKM come from the germline V gene. V gave up 5 bases and J gave up 2 bases, with 15 bases separating them. The CDR3 is made up of 15 amino acids. This CDR3 is CASSPLGGLNTEAFF. The CDR3 DNA is TGTGCCAGCAGTCCTCTAGGGGGGCTTAACACTGAAGCTTTCTTT.

This clonotype was seen many times. This rearrangement joins TRBV28 to TRBJ1-3; D is uncertain. The germline V gene encodes CDR1 MDHEN and CDR2 SYDVKM. The CDR3 is made up of 14 amino acids. V was pared by 6 bases and J by 0 bases, with 9 bases between. The CDR3 DNA reads TGTGCCAGCAGCACGGGCAGCTCTGGAAACACCATATATTTT. This encodes CASSTGSSGNTIYF.

This clonotype has ten or more counts. The V gene is TRBV11-2, the J gene TRBJ2-3, with TRBD2 matching 9 bases. Unmatched junction bases numbered 2, after V lost 3 bases and J lost 1 base. There are 15 residues in the CDR3. Germline values: CDR1 SGHAT, CDR2 FQNNGV. The CDR3 here is CASSLRGGGTDTQYF. The CDR3 DNA is TGTGCCAGCAGCTTGCGCGGGGGGGGCACAGATACGCAGTATTTT.

This clonotype came up many times. The chain is built from TRBV18 and TRBJ2-5; 7 nucleotides agree with TRBD1. The CDR3 loop spans 13 amino acids. V shed 3 bases and J 11 bases; nucleotides not matched to a gene: 9. In germline, CDR1 is KGHSH, CDR2 LQKENI. As DNA, the CDR3 is TGTGCCAGCTCACCGCTCGGGACAGAATCACAGTACTTC. It yields the protein CASSPLGTESQYF.